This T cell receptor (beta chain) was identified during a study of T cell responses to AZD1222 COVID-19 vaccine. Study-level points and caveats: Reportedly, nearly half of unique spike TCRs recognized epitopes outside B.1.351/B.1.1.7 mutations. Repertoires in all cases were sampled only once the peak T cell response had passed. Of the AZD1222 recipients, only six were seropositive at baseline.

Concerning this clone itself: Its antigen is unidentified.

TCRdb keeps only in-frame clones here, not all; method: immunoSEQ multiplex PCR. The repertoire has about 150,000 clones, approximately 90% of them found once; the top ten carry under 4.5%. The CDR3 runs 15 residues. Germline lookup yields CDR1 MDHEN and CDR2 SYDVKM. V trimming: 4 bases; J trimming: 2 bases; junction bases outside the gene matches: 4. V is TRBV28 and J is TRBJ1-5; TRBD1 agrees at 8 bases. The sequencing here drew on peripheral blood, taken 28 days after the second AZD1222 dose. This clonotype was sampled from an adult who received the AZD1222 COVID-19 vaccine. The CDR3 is CASSSGGEGNQPQHF. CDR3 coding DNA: TGTGCCAGCAGTTCAGGGGGCGAGGGCAATCAGCCCCAGCATTTT.